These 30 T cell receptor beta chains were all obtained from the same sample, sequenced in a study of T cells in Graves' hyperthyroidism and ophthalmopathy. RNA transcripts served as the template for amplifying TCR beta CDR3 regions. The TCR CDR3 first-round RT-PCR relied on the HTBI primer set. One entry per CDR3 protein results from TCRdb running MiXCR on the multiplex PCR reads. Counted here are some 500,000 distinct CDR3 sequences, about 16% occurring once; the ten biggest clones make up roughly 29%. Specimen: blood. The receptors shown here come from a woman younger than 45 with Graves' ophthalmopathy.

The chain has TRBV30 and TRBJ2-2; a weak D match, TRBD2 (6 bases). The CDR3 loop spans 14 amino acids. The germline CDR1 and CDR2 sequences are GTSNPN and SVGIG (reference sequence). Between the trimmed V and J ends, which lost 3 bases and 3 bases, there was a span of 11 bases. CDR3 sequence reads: CAWSRGYDTGELFF. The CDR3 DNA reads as TGTGCCTGGAGCCGGGGGTACGACACCGGGGAGCTGTTTTTT. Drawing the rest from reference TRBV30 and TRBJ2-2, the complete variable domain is SQTIHQWPATLVQPVGSPLSLECTVEGTSNPNLYWYRQAAGRGLQLLFYSVGIGQISSEVPQNLSASRPQDRQFILSSKKLLLSDSGFYLCAWSRGYDTGELFFGEGSRLTVL.

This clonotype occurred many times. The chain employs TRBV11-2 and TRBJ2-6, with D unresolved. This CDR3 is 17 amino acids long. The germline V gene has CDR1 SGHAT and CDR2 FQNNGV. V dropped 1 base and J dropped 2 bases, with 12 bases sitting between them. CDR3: CASSLAPSRAGANVLTF. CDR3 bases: TGTGCCAGCAGCTTAGCACCGAGCCGCGCTGGGGCCAACGTCCTGACTTTC.

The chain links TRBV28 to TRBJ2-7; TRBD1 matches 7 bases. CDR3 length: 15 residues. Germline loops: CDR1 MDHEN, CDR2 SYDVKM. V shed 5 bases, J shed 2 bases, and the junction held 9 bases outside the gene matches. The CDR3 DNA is TGTGCCAGCAGTGCTACAGGGGACGTAGCCTACGAGCAGTACTTC. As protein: CASSATGDVAYEQYF.

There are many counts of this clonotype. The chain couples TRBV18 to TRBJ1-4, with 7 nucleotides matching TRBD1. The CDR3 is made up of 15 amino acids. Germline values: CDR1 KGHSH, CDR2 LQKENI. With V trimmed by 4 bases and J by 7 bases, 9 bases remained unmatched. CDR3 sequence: CASSQEGAQGEKLFF. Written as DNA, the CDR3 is TGTGCCAGCTCACAGGAGGGGGCGCAGGGTGAAAAACTGTTTTTT.

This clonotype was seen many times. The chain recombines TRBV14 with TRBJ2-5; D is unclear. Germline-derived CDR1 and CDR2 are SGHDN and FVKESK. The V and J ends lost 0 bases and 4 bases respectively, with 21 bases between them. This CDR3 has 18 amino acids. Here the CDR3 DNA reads TGTGCCAGCAGCCAAGAAGCCAGCAGGTTGTCCAGAGGAGAGACCCAGTACTTC. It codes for CASSQEASRLSRGETQYF.

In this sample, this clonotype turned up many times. For the CDR3, the DNA is TGTGCCAGCAGCTCGGGGACAGGGGGGATGACCCAGTACTTC. Translating it yields CASSSGTGGMTQYF. This sequence joins TRBV11-2 and TRBJ2-5; TRBD1 matches 11 bases. The germline CDR1 and CDR2 sequences are SGHAT and FQNNGV. The CDR3 has 14 amino acids. Trimming cost V 4 bases and J 7 bases; bases outside gene matches: 5.

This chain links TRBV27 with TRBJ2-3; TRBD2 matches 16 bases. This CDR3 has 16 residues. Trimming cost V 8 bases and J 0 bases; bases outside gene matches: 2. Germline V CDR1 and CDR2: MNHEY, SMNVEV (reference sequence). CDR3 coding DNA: TGTGCCAGCTCGGGACTAGCGGGAGGGAGCACAGATACGCAGTATTTT. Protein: CASSGLAGGSTDTQYF.

The DNA for the CDR3 is TGTGCCAGTAGTATCCAAGACAGGCTAGCGACCGGGGAGCTGTTTTTT. Protein product: CASSIQDRLATGELFF. The chain carries TRBV19 and TRBJ2-2, with D possibly being TRBD1 or TRBD2 (6 bases each). Germline CDR1 LNHDA, CDR2 SQIVND (reference sequence). The CDR3 extends over 16 amino acids. Trimming removed 3 bases at V and 5 bases at J, with 16 bases between. Full variable domain (outside the CDR3, taken from reference TRBV19 and TRBJ2-2): DGGITQSPKYLFRKEGQNVTLSCEQNLNHDAMYWYRQDPGQGLRLIYYSQIVNDFQKGDIAEGYSVSREKKESFPLTVTSAQKNPTAFYLCASSIQDRLATGELFFGEGSRLTVL.

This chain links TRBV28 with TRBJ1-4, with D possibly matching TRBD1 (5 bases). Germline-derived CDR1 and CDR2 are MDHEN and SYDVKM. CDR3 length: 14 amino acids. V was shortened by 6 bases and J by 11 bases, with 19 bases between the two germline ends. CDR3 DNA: TGTGCCAGCAGATCACAGGCGTTAACTTCGAAACTGTTTTTT. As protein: CASRSQALTSKLFF.

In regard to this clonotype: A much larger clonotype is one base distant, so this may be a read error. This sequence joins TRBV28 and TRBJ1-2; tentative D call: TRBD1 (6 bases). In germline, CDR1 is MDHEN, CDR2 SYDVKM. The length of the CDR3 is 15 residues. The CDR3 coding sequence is TGTGCCCGCAGTTTATTTTCAGGGGCGAACTATGGCTACACCTTC. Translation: CARSLFSGANYGYTF.

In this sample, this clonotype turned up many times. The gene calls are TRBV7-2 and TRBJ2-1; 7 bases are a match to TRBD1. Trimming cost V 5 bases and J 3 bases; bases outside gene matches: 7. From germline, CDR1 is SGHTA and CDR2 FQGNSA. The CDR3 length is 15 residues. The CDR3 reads CASSPMAGGYNEQFF. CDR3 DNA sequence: TGTGCCAGCAGCCCGATGGCAGGGGGCTACAATGAGCAGTTCTTC.

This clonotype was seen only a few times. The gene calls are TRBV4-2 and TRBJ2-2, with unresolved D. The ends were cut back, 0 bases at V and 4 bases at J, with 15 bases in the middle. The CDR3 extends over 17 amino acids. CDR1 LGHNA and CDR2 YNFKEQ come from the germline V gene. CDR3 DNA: TGTGCCAGCAGCCAAGATCCTCGCGGACGAGGCACCGGGGAGCTGTTTTTT. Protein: CASSQDPRGRGTGELFF.

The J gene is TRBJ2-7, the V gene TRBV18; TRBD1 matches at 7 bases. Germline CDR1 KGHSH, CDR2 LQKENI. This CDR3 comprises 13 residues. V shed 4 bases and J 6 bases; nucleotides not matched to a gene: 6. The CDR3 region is CASSHRDSGEQYF. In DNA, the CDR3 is TGTGCCAGCTCACACCGGGACAGCGGCGAGCAGTACTTC. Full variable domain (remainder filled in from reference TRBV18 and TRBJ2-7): NAGVMQNPRHLVRRRGQEARLRCSPMKGHSHVYWYRQLPEEGLKFMVYLQKENIIDESGMPKERFSAEFPKEGPSILRIQQVVRGDSAAYFCASSHRDSGEQYFGPGTRLTVT.

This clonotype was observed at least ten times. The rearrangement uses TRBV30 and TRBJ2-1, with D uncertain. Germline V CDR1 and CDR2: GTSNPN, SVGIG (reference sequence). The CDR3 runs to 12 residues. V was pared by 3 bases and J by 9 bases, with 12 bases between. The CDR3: CAWSRTLTEQFF. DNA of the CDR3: TGTGCCTGGAGCCGTACCCTCACTGAGCAGTTCTTC.

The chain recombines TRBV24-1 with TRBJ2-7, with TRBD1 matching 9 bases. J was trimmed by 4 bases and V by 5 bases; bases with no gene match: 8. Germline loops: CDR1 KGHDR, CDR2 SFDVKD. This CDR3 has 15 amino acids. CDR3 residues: CATSAPRQGVYEQYF. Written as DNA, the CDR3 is TGTGCCACCAGTGCCCCCCGACAGGGGGTGTACGAGCAGTACTTC.

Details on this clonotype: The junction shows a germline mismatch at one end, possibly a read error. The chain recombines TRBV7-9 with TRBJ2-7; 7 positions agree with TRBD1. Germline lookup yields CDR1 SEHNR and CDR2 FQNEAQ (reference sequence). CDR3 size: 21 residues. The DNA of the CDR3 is TGTGTCAGCAGCTCGAATATTGTCCGGACAGGAAGAAAGGAGAAGGGGTACGAGCAGTACTTC. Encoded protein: CVSSSNIVRTGRKEKGYEQYF. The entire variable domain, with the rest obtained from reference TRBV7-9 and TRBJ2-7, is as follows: DTGVSQNPRHKITKRGQNVTFRCDPISEHNRLYWYRQTLGQGPEFLTYFQNEAQLEKSRLLSDRFSAERPKGSFSTLEIQRTEQGDSAMYLCVSSSNIVRTGRKEKGYEQYFGPGTRLTVT.

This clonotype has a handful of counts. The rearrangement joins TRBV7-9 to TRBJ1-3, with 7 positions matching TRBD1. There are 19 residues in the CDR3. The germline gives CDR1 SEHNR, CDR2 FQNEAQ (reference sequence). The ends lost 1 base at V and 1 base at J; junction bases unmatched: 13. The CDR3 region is CASSLEVGAGGKSGNTIYF. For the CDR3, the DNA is TGTGCCAGCAGCTTAGAGGTTGGCGCAGGGGGGAAGTCTGGAAACACCATATATTTT. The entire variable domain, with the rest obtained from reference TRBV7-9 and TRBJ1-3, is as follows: DTGVSQNPRHKITKRGQNVTFRCDPISEHNRLYWYRQTLGQGPEFLTYFQNEAQLEKSRLLSDRFSAERPKGSFSTLEIQRTEQGDSAMYLCASSLEVGAGGKSGNTIYFGEGSWLTVV.

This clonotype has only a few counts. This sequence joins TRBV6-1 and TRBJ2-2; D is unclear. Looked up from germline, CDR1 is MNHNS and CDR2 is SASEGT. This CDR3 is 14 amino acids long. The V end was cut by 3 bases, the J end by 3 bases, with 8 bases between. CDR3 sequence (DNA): TGTGCCAGCAGTGACTTAAAGTACACCGGGGAGCTGTTTTTT. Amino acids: CASSDLKYTGELFF.

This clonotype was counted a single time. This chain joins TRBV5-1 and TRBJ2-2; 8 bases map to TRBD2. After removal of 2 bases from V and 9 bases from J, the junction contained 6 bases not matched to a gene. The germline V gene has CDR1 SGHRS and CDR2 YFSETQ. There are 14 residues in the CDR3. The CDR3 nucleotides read TGCGCCAGCAGCTTAAGCGGGAGAAGCCGGGAGCTGTTTTTT. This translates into CASSLSGRSRELFF.

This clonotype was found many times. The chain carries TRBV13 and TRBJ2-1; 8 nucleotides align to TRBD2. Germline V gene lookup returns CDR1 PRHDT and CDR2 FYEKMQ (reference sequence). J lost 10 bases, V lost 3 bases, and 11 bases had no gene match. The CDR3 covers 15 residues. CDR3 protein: CASSLSGSGYREQFF. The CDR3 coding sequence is TGTGCCAGCAGCTTGAGCGGGAGTGGGTATAGGGAGCAGTTCTTC.

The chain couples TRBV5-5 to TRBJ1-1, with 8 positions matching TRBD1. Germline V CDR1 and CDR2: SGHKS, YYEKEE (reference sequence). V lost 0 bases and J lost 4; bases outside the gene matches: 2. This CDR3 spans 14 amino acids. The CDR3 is CASSLAGGITEAFF. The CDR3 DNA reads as TGTGCCAGCAGCTTGGCAGGGGGCATCACTGAAGCTTTCTTT.

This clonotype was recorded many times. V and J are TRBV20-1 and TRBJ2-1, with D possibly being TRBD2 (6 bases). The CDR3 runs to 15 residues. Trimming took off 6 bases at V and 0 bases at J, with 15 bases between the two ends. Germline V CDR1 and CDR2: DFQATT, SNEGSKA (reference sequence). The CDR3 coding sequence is TGCAGTGCAAGCACTAGCTTGAGCTCCTACAATGAGCAGTTCTTC. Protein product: CSASTSLSSYNEQFF.

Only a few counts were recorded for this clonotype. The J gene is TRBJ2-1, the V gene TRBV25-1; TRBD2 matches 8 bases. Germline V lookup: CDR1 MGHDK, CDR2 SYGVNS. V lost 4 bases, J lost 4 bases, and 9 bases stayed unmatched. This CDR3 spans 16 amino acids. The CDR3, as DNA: TGTGCCAGCAGTGCGCCTCGGGAGGGCCTATACAATGAGCAGTTCTTC. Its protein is CASSAPREGLYNEQFF.

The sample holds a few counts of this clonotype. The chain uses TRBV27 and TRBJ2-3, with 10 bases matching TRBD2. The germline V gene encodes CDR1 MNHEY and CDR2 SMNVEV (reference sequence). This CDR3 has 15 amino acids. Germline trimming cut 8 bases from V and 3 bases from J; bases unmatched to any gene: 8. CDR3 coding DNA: TGTGCCAGCTTCTCTCCGGGACTAGCGACAGATACGCAGTATTTT. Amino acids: CASFSPGLATDTQYF.

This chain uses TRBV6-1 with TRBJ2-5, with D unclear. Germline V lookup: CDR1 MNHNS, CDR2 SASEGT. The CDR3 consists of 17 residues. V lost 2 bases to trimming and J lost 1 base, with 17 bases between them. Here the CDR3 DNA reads TGTGCCAGCAGTGAAATTGGTCGAGCCCAGCTCCAAGAGACCCAGTACTTC. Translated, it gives CASSEIGRAQLQETQYF.

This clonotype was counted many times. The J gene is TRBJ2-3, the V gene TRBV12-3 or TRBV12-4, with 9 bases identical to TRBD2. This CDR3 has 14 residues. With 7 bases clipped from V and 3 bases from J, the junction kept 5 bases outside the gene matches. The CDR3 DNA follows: TGTGCCAGCACCTTCGGACTAGCGACAGATACGCAGTATTTT. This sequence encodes CASTFGLATDTQYF.

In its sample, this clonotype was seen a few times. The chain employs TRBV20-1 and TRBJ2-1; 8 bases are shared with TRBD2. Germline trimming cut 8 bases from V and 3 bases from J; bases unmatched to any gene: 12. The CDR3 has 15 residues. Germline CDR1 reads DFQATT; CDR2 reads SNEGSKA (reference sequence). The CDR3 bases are TGCAGTACAATGTCCCCTGCGGGAGGCTACAATGAGCAGTTCTTC. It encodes CSTMSPAGGYNEQFF.

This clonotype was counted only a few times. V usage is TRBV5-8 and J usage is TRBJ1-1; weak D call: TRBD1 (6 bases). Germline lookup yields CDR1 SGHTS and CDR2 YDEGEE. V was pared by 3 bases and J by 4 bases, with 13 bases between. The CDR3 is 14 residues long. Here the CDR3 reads CASSSGAGLTEAFF. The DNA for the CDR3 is TGTGCCAGCAGCTCGGGGGCAGGGCTCACTGAAGCTTTCTTT.

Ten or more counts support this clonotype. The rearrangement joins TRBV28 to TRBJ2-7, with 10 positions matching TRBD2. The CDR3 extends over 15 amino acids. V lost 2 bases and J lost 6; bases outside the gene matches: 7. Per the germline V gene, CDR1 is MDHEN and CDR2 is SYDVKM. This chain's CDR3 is CASSLHPSSGSEQYF. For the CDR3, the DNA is TGTGCCAGCAGTTTACATCCCTCTAGCGGGAGCGAGCAGTACTTC.

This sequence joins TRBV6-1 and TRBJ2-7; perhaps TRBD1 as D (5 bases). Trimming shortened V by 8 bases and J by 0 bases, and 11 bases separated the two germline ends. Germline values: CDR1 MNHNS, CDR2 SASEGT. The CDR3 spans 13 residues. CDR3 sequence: CASAGQSSYEQYF. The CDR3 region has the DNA TGTGCCAGCGCAGGGCAGAGCTCCTACGAGCAGTACTTC.